The rows below give T cell receptor beta chains drawn from one sample of a study of cytomegalovirus exposure and HLA in healthy donors. Assay used: immunoSEQ multiplex PCR; TCRdb lists only in-frame clones, some missing. This sample has about 190,000 clones; 75% to 90% occur once, and the top ten carry under 1.2%. Sequencing used PBMCs. All receptors derive from a boy aged 2 to 10 in good health and CMV-seronegative. CDR3s include the opening cysteine and the closing phenylalanine or tryptophan. Fields, in order: J gene, V gene, clone size, D gene, CDR3 protein, CDR3 DNA. A D gene is named only where the DNA matches it firmly. Clone size is stated in some rows and not others, as once, few, many or a class when expanded.

>TRBJ1-1|TRBV29-1|few|NA
CSVAGQMNTEAFF
TGCAGCGTTGCAGGCCAAATGAACACTGAAGCTTTCTTT
>TRBJ2-1|TRBV5-4|NA|TRBD1
CASSRGAGQGADEQFF
TGTGCCAGCAGCCGGGGGGCAGGACAGGGGGCCGATGAGCAGTTCTTC
>TRBJ2-1|TRBV7-9|NA|NA
CASSRNTGSSYNEQFF
TGTGCCAGCAGCCGGAATACAGGGAGCTCCTACAATGAGCAGTTCTTC
>TRBJ1-5|TRBV6-1|NA|NA
CASSVYTAPNQPQHF
TGTGCCAGCAGTGTTTATACAGCTCCCAATCAGCCCCAGCATTTT
>TRBJ2-7|TRBV18|NA|TRBD2
CASSPIRGDYEQYF
TGTGCCAGCTCACCAATCCGGGGGGACTACGAGCAGTACTTC
>TRBJ2-2|TRBV20-1|NA|NA
CSAKRGELFF
TGCAGTGCCAAGAGGGGGGAGCTGTTTTTT
>TRBJ2-7|TRBV5-5|NA|NA
CASSPSARTYEQYF
TGTGCCAGCAGCCCAAGCGCGAGGACTTACGAGCAGTACTTC
>TRBJ2-4|TRBV27|NA|TRBD2
CASIGGGAGAKNIQYF
TGTGCCAGCATCGGCGGGGGGGCTGGTGCCAAAAACATTCAGTACTTC
>TRBJ2-1|TRBV4-1|NA|TRBD1
CASSREPGQGFYEQFF
TGCGCCAGCAGCCGCGAACCGGGACAGGGCTTCTATGAGCAGTTCTTC
>TRBJ2-7|TRBV2|NA|NA
CASSGTESAVEQYF
TGTGCCAGCAGTGGTACGGAGTCGGCAGTCGAGCAGTACTTC
>TRBJ2-3|TRBV5-1|NA|TRBD1
CASSFRQGTDTQYF
TGCGCCAGCAGCTTCCGACAGGGAACAGATACGCAGTATTTT
>TRBJ2-5|TRBV14|NA|NA
CASRLRGTQYF
TGTGCCAGCAGGCTACGGGGGACCCAGTACTTC
>TRBJ1-3|TRBV7-9|NA|NA
CASSLAGSGNTIYF
TGTGCCAGCAGCTTGGCAGGCTCTGGAAACACCATATATTTT
>TRBJ1-5|TRBV28|NA|NA
CASRGAGLGQPQHF
TGTGCCAGCAGAGGAGCAGGGCTGGGTCAGCCCCAGCATTTT
>TRBJ1-4|TRBV10-2|NA|NA
CASSESAGFEKLFF
TGCGCCAGCAGTGAGTCAGCAGGTTTTGAAAAACTGTTTTTT
>TRBJ2-7|TRBV19|NA|NA
CATTTGAEQYF
TGTGCCACAACGACTGGCGCCGAGCAGTACTTC
>TRBJ1-1|TRBV5-8|NA|TRBD1
CASSFYGTGKTEAFF
TGTGCCAGCAGCTTCTATGGGACAGGGAAGACTGAAGCTTTCTTT
>TRBJ1-4|TRBV5-1|NA|NA
CASSQKQGAKGEKLFF
TGCGCCAGCAGCCAAAAACAGGGAGCCAAAGGTGAAAAACTGTTTTTT
>TRBJ1-1|TRBV30|NA|NA
CAWIQVTEAFF
TGTGCCTGGATACAGGTCACTGAAGCTTTCTTT
>TRBJ2-1|TRBV15|NA|TRBD2
CATRSTSGSLDEQFF
TGTGCCACCAGGTCGACTAGCGGGAGTTTAGATGAGCAGTTCTTC
>TRBJ2-1|TRBV19|NA|NA
CASTLGLSYNEQFF
TGTGCCAGTACCCTGGGCCTTAGTTACAATGAGCAGTTCTTC
>TRBJ2-7|TRBV29-1|NA|TRBD2
CSVVTSGNYEQYF
TGCAGCGTTGTGACTAGCGGGAACTACGAGCAGTACTTC
>TRBJ2-5|TRBV5-6|NA|TRBD2
CASSLVAGGQETQYF
TGTGCCAGCAGCTTGGTGGCGGGGGGCCAGGAGACCCAGTACTTC
>TRBJ1-3|TRBV6-6|NA|NA
CASRGVAGNTIYF
TGTGCCAGCAGAGGGGTAGCTGGAAACACCATATATTTT
>TRBJ2-7|TRBV6-1|NA|TRBD1
CARKSPGTGNEQYF
TGTGCCAGGAAGAGTCCCGGGACAGGGAACGAGCAGTACTTC
>TRBJ2-1|TRBV6-1|NA|TRBD2
CASSELVAGVDNEQFF
TGTGCCAGCAGTGAATTGGTAGCGGGAGTAGACAATGAGCAGTTCTTC
>TRBJ1-1|TRBV7-9|NA|NA
CASSLGLGDTEAFF
TGTGCCAGCAGCTTGGGACTTGGGGACACTGAAGCTTTCTTT
>TRBJ2-5|TRBV19|NA|TRBD2
CASSIGGGGETQYF
TGTGCCAGTAGTATAGGGGGGGGAGGAGAGACCCAGTACTTC
>TRBJ2-7|TRBV30|NA|TRBD2
CAYQRGIAYEQYF
TGTGCCTACCAGCGGGGCATCGCCTACGAGCAGTACTTC
>TRBJ1-5|TRBV7-8|few|NA
CASSLASGNQPQHF
TGTGCCAGCAGCTTAGCGTCAGGGAATCAGCCCCAGCATTTT
>TRBJ1-1|TRBV6-5|once|NA
CASSVRAPTEAFF
TGTGCCAGCAGTGTGAGGGCCCCCACTGAAGCTTTCTTT
>TRBJ2-2|TRBV15|NA|NA
CATSGGDRTSGELFF
TGTGCCACCAGCGGAGGCGACAGGACCTCCGGGGAGCTGTTTTTT
>TRBJ1-1|TRBV27|NA|NA
CASSWTPNTEAFF
TGTGCCAGCAGCTGGACACCGAACACTGAAGCTTTCTTT
>TRBJ1-5|TRBV27|once|TRBD1
CASSLGTGGGNQPQHF
TGTGCCAGCAGTTTGGGGACAGGGGGAGGCAATCAGCCCCAGCATTTT
>TRBJ1-2|TRBV27|NA|TRBD1
CASSSTSGQGLVGYTF
TGTGCCAGCAGTTCAACCTCGGGACAGGGGTTGGTTGGCTACACCTTC
>TRBJ2-3|TRBV19|NA|TRBD2
CASSSSGDTDTQYF
TGTGCCAGTAGCAGTAGCGGGGACACAGATACGCAGTATTTT
>TRBJ1-4|TRBV5-8|NA|TRBD1
CASSWETGIGEKLFF
TGTGCCAGCAGCTGGGAGACAGGGATAGGGGAAAAACTGTTTTTT
>TRBJ1-2|TRBV19|NA|NA
CASAPGVAAPYGYTF
TGTGCCAGCGCCCCGGGGGTAGCGGCCCCCTATGGCTACACCTTC
>TRBJ1-3|TRBV4-2|few|NA
CASSRVNYNTAGNTIYF
TGTGCCAGCAGCCGTGTGAATTATAACACCGCTGGAAACACCATATATTTT
>TRBJ2-3|TRBV13|NA|TRBD1
CASSPPGQGNTDTQYF
TGTGCCAGCAGCCCCCCCGGACAGGGGAACACAGATACGCAGTATTTT
>TRBJ2-2|TRBV7-8|NA|NA
CASSITRVGELFF
TGTGCCAGCAGCATAACCCGGGTCGGGGAGCTGTTTTTT
>TRBJ1-2|TRBV27|NA|TRBD1
CASRRDSNYGYTF
TGTGCCAGCAGGCGGGACAGTAACTATGGCTACACCTTC
>TRBJ2-7|TRBV2|NA|NA
CASRPGRISEQYF
TGTGCCAGCCGCCCAGGGAGGATAAGCGAGCAGTACTTC
>TRBJ2-5|TRBV7-9|NA|TRBD1
CASSRDRGNQETQYF
TGTGCCAGCAGCCGGGACAGGGGAAACCAAGAGACCCAGTACTTC
>TRBJ1-4|TRBV18|few|NA
CASSPDTREGKLFF
TGTGCCAGCTCGCCGGATACCAGGGAGGGAAAACTGTTTTTT
>TRBJ2-5|TRBV20-1|once|NA
CSARIRETQYF
TGCAGTGCTAGAATTCGAGAGACCCAGTACTTC
>TRBJ2-7|TRBV9|NA|TRBD2
CASSGGLAGYEQYF
TGTGCCAGCAGCGGGGGACTAGCGGGCTACGAGCAGTACTTC
>TRBJ2-2|TRBV2|NA|TRBD2
CASRPGLAGVITGELFF
TGTGCCAGCAGGCCGGGACTAGCGGGAGTAATCACCGGGGAGCTGTTTTTT
>TRBJ2-5|TRBV6-5|NA|TRBD1
CASTPGGFLETQYF
TGTGCCAGCACCCCAGGGGGCTTTTTGGAGACCCAGTACTTC
>TRBJ1-1|TRBV6-6|once|NA
CASSRQTNTEAFF
TGTGCCAGCAGCCGACAGACTAACACTGAAGCTTTCTTT
>TRBJ1-1|TRBV7-2|NA|NA
CASSLVGNTEAFF
TGTGCCAGCAGCTTAGTCGGGAACACTGAAGCTTTCTTT
>TRBJ1-2|TRBV30|NA|NA
CAWSAPRGYTF
TGTGCCTGGAGTGCACCCAGGGGCTACACCTTC